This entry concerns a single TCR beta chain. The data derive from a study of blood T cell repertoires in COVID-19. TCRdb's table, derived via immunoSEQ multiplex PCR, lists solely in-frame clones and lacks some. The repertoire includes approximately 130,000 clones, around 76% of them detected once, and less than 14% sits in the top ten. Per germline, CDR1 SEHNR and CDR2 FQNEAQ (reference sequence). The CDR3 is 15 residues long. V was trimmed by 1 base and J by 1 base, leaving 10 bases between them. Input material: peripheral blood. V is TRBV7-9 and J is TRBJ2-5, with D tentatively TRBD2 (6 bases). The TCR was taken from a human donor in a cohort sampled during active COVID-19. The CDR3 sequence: CASSLVGGLQETQYF. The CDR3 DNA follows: TGTGCCAGCAGCTTAGTGGGGGGACTCCAAGAGACCCAGTACTTC. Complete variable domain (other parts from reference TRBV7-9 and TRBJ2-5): DTGVSQNPRHKITKRGQNVTFRCDPISEHNRLYWYRQTLGQGPEFLTYFQNEAQLEKSRLLSDRFSAERPKGSFSTLEIQRTEQGDSAMYLCASSLVGGLQETQYFGPGTRLLVL.